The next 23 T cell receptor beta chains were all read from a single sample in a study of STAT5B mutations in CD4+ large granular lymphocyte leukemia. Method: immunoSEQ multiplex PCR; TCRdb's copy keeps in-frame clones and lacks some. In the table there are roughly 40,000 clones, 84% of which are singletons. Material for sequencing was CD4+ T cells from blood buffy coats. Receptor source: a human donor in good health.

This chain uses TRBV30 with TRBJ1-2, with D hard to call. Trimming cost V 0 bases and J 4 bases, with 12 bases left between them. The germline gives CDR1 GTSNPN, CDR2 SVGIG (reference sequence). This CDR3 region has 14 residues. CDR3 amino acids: CAWSVKSGPYGYTF. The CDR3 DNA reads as TGTGCCTGGAGTGTAAAATCTGGGCCCTATGGCTACACCTTC.

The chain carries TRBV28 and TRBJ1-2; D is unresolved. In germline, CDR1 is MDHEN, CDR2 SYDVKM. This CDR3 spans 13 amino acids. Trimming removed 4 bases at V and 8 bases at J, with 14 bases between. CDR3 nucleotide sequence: TGTGCCAGCAGTTGGGGTCCCCGGCAAGGCTACACCTTC. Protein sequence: CASSWGPRQGYTF.

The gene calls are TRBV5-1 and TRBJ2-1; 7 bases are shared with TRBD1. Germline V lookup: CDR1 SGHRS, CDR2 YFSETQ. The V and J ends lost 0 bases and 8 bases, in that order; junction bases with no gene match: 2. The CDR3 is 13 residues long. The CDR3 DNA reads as TGCGCCAGCAGCTTGGAGGGGGCGGATGAGCAGTTCTTC. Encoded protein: CASSLEGADEQFF.

CDR3: CSVARLGYGYTF. DNA of the CDR3: TGCAGCGTTGCCAGGTTGGGCTATGGCTACACCTTC. The chain has TRBV29-1 and TRBJ1-2; D gene unclear. The CDR3 extends over 12 amino acids. CDR1 and CDR2 (germline): SQVTM, ANQGSEA. Deletions cut 4 bases from V and 4 bases from J, with 10 bases between.

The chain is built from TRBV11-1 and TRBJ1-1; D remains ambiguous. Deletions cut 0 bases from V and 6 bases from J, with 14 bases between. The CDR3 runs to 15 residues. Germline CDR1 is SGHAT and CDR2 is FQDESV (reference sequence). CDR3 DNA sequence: TGTGCCAGCAGCTTAGCAGGTACCGACCTCCCTGAAGCTTTCTTT. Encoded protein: CASSLAGTDLPEAFF.

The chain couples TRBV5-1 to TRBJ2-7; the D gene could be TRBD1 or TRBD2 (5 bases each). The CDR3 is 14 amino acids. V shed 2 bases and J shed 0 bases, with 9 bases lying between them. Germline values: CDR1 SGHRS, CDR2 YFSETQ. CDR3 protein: CASSFRGVSYEQYF. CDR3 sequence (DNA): TGCGCCAGCAGCTTTAGAGGGGTCTCCTACGAGCAGTACTTC.

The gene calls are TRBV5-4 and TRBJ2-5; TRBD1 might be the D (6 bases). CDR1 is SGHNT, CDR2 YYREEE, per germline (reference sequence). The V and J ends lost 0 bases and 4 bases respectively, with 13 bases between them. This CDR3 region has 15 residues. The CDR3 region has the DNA TGTGCCAGCAGCTTGGAGGGGGAAGGGGTAGAGACCCAGTACTTC. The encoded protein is CASSLEGEGVETQYF.

The DNA of the CDR3 is TGTGCCAGCAGGAGCAGCGGGGGACTCACAGATACGCAGTATTTT. Translated: CASRSSGGLTDTQYF. The V call is TRBV6-1, the J call TRBJ2-3, with 8 positions matching TRBD2. This CDR3 contains 15 residues. After removal of 6 bases from V and 2 bases from J, the junction contained 7 bases not matched to a gene. CDR1 and CDR2 from the germline V gene are MNHNS and SASEGT.

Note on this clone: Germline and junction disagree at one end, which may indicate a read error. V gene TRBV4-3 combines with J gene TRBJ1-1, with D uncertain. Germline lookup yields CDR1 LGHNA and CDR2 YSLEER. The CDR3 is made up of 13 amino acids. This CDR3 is CATSMEVNTEAFF. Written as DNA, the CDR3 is TGCGCCACCAGCATGGAGGTGAACACTGAAGCTTTCTTT.

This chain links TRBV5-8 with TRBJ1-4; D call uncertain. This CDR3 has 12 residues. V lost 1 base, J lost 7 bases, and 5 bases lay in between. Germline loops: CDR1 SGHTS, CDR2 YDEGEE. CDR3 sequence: CASSLFTEKLFF. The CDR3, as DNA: TGTGCCAGCAGCTTGTTCACTGAAAAACTGTTTTTT.

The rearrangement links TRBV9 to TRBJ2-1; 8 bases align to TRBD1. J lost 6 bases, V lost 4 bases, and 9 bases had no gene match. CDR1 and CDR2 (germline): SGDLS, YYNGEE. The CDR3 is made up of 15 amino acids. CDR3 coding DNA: TGTGCCAGCAGCAAGCAGGGGGCAGCCGGCAATGAGCAGTTCTTC. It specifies CASSKQGAAGNEQFF.

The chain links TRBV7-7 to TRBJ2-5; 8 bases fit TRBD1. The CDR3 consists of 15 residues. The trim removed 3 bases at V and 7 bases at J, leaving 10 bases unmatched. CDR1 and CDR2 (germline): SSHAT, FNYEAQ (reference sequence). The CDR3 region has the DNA TGTGCCAGCAGCTTGGCTGGGACAGGATCGGGGACCCAGTACTTC. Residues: CASSLAGTGSGTQYF.

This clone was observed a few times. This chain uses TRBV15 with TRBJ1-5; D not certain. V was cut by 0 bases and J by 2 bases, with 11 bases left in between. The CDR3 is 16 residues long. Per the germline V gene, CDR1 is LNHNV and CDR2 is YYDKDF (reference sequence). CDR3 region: CATSRDPGGGNQPQHF. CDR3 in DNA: TGTGCCACCAGCAGAGATCCAGGTGGTGGCAATCAGCCCCAGCATTTT.

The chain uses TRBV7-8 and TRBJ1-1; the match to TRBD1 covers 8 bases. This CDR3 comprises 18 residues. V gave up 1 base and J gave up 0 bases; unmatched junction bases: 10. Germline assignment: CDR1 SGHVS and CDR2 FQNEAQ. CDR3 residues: CASSLDASRQGLNTEAFF. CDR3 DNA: TGTGCCAGCAGCTTAGACGCCTCTAGACAGGGGCTGAACACTGAAGCTTTCTTT.

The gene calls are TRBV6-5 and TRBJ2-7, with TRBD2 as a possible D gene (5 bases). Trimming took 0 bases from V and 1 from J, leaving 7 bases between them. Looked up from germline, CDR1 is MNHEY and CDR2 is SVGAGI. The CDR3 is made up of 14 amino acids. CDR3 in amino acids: CASSYSEASYEQYF. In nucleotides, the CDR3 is TGTGCCAGCAGTTACTCGGAGGCTTCCTACGAGCAGTACTTC.

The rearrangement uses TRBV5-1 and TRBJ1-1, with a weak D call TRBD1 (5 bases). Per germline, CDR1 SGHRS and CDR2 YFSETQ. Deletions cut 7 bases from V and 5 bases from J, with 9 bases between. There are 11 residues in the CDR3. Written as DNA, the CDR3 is TGCGCCAGCCGGGGGGAGACTGAAGCTTTCTTT. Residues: CASRGETEAFF.

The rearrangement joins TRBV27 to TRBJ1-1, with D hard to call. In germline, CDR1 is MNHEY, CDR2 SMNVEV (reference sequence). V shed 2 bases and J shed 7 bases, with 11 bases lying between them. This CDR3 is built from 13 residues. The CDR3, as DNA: TGTGCCAGCAGTTTACAATTCGGGGTTGAAGCTTTCTTT. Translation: CASSLQFGVEAFF.

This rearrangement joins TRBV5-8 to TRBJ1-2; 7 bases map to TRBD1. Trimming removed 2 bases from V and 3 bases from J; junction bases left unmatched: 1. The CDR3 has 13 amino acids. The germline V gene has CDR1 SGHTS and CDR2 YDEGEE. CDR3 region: CASSFTGDYGYTF. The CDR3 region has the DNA TGTGCCAGCAGCTTTACAGGGGACTATGGCTACACCTTC. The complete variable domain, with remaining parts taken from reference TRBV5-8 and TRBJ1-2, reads EAGVTQSPTHLIKTRGQQATLRCSPISGHTSVYWYQQALGLGLQFLLWYDEGEERNRGNFPPRFSGRQFPNYSSELNVNALELEDSALYLCASSFTGDYGYTFGSGTRLTVV.

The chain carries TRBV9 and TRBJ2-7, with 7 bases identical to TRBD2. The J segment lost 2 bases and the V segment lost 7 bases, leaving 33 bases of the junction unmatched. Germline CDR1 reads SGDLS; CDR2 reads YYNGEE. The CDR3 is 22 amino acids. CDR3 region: CASPRSGPGRREGRATTYEQYF. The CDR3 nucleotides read TGTGCCAGCCCCCGGTCGGGCCCGGGTAGGAGGGAGGGCCGAGCAACCACCTACGAGCAGTACTTC.

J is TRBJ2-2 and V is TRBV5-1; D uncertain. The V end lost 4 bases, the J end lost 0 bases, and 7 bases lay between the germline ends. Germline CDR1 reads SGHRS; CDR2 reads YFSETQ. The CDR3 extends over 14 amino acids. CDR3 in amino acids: CASSHGTNTGELFF. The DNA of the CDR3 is TGCGCCAGCAGCCATGGGACGAACACCGGGGAGCTGTTTTTT.

The DNA for the CDR3 is TGTGCCAGCAGCTGCAATTCAGGGTGCTATGGCTACACCTTC. Translation gives CASSCNSGCYGYTF. This chain links TRBV21-1 with TRBJ1-2; TRBD1 was called by the table and not checked on the DNA. TRBV21-1 is designated a pseudogene. CDR3 length: 14 residues.

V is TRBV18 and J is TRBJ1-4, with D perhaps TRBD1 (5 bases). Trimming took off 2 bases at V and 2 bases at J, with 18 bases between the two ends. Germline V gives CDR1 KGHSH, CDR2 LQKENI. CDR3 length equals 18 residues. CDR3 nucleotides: TGTGCCAGCTCACCAATGGGACCCAGCCGGTCGACTAATGAAAAACTGTTTTTT. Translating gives CASSPMGPSRSTNEKLFF.

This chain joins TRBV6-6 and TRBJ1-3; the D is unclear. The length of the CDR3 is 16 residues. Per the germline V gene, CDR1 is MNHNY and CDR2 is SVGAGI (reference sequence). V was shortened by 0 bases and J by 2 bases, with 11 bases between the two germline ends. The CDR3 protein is CASSYSPDLTGNTIYF. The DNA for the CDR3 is TGTGCCAGCAGTTACTCGCCGGACTTGACTGGAAACACCATATATTTT.